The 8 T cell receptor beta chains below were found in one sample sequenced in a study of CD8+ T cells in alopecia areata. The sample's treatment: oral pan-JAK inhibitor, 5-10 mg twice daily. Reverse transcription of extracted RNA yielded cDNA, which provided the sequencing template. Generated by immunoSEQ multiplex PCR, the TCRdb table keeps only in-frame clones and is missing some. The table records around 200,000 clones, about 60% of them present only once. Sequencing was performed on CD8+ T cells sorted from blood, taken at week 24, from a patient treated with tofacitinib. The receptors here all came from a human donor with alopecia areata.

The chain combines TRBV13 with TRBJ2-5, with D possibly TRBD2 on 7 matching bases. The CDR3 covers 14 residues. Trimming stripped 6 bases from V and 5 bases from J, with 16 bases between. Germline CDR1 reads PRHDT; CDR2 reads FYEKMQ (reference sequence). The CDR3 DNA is TGTGCCAGCAGAAAAGGGGGGGCCTGGGAGACCCAGTACTTC. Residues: CASRKGGAWETQYF.

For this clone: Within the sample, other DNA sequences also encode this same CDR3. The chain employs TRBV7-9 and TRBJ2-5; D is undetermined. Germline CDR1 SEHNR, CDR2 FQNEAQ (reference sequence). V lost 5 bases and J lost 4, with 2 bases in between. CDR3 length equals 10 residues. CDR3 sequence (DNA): TGTGCCAGCAGCGGAGAGACCCAGTACTTC. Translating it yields CASSGETQYF.

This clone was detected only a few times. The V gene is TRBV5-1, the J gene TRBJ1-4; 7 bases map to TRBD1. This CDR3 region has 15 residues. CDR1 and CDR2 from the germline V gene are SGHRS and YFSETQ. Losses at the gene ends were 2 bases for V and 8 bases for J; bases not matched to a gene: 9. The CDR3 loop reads CASSLTGEVREKLFF. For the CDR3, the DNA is TGCGCCAGCAGCTTAACAGGGGAGGTTCGCGAAAAACTGTTTTTT.

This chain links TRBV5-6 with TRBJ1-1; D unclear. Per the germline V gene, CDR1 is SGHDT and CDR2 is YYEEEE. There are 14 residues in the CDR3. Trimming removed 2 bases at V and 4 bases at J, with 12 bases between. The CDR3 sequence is CASSFGQSGTEAFF. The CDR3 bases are TGTGCCAGCAGCTTCGGTCAGAGTGGCACTGAAGCTTTCTTT.

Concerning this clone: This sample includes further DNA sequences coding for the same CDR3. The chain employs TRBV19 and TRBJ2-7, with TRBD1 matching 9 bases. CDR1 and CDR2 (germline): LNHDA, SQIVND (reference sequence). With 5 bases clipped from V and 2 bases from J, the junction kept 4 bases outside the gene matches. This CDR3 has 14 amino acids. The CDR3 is CASSPGQGPYEQYF. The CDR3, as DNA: TGTGCCAGTAGTCCGGGACAGGGACCCTACGAGCAGTACTTC.

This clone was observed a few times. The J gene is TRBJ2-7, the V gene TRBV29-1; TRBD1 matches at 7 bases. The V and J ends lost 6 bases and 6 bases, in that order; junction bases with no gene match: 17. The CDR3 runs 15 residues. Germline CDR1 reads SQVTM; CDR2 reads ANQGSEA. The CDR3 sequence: CSVRGLDRAEGEQYF. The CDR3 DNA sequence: TGCAGCGTCCGCGGATTAGACAGGGCAGAGGGCGAGCAGTACTTC.

The CDR3: CASSQGGQFLYEQYF. The CDR3 DNA is TGCGCCAGCAGCCAAGGGGGGCAGTTTCTCTACGAGCAGTACTTC. The J gene is TRBJ2-7, the V gene TRBV4-1; possibly TRBD1 for D (6 bases). Germline-derived CDR1 and CDR2 are MGHRA and YSYEKL. Trimming pared 1 base from V and 3 bases from J, leaving 13 bases between. The CDR3 extends over 15 amino acids.

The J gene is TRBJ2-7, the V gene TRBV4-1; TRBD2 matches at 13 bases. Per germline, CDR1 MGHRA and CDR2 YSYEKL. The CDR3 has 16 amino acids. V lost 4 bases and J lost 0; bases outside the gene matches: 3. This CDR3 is CASSRTSGGNSYEQYF. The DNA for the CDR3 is TGCGCCAGCAGCCGGACTAGCGGGGGCAACTCCTACGAGCAGTACTTC.